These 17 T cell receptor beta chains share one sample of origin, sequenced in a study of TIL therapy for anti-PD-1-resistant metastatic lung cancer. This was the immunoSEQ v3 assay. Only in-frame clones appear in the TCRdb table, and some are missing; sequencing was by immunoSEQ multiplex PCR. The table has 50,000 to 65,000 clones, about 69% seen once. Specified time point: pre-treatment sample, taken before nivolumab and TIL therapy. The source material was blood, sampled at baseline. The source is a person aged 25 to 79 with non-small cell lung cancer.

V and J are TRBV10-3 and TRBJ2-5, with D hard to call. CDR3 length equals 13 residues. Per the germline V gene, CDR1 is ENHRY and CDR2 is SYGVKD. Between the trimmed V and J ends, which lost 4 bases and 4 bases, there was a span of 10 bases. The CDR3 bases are TGTGCCATCAGTGTTGGACCCGGAGAGACCCAGTACTTC. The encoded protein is CAISVGPGETQYF.

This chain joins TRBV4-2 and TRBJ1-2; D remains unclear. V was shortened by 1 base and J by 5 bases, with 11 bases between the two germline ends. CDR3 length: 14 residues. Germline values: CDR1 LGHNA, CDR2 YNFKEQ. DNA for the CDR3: TGTGCCAGCAGCCAAGGGCGGGGAGATTATGGCTACACCTTC. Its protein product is CASSQGRGDYGYTF.

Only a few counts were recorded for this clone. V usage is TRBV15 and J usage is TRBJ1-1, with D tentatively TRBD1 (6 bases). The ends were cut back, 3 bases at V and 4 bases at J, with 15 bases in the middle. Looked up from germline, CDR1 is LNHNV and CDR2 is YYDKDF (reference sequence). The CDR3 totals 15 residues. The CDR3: CATSSHRDGGTEAFF. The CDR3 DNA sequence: TGTGCCACCAGCAGCCACAGGGACGGGGGCACTGAAGCTTTCTTT.

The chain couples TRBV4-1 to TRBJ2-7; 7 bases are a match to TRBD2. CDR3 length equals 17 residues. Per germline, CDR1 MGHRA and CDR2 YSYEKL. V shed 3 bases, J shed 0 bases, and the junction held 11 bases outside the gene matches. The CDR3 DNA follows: TGCGCCAGCAGCCAGGTTCAACTAGCGCGGAGCTCCTACGAGCAGTACTTC. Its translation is CASSQVQLARSSYEQYF.

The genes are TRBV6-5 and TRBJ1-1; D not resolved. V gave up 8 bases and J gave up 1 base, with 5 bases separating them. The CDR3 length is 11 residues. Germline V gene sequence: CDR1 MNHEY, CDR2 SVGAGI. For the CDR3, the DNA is TGTGCCAGCGCGGGGAACACTGAAGCTTTCTTT. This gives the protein CASAGNTEAFF.

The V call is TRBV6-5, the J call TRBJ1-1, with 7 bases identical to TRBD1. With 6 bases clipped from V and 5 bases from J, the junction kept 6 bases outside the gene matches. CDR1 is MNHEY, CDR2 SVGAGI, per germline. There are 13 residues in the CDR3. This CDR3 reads CASSLDRVTEAFF. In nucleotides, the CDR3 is TGTGCCAGCAGCCTTGACAGGGTGACTGAAGCTTTCTTT.

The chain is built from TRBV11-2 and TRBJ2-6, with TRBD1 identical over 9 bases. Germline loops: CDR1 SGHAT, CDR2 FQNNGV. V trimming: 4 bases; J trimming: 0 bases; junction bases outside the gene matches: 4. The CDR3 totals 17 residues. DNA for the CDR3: TGTGCCAGCAGCTCGGGACAGGGAAGCTCTGGGGCCAACGTCCTGACTTTC. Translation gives CASSSGQGSSGANVLTF.

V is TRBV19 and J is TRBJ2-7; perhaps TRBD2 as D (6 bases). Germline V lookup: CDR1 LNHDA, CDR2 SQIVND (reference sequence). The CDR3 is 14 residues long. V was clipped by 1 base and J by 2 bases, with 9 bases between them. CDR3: CASSIAGVTYEQYF. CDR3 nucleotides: TGTGCCAGTAGTATAGCGGGAGTGACCTACGAGCAGTACTTC.

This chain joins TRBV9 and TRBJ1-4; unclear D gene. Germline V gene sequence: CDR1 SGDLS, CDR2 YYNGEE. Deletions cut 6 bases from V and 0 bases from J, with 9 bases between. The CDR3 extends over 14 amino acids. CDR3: CASTPGPTNEKLFF. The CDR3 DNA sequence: TGTGCCAGCACCCCTGGACCAACTAATGAAAAACTGTTTTTT.

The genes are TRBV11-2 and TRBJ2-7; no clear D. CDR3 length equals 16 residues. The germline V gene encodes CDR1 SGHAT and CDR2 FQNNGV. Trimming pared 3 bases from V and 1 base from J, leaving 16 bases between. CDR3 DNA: TGTGCCAGCAGCTTTTCAGTCCGCGAGGCTTCCTACGAGCAGTACTTC. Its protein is CASSFSVREASYEQYF.

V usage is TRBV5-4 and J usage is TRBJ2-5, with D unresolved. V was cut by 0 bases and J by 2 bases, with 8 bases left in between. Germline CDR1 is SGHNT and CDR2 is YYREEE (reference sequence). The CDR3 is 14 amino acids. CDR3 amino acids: CASSLAGGQETQYF. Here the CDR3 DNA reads TGTGCCAGCAGCTTGGCGGGTGGGCAAGAGACCCAGTACTTC.

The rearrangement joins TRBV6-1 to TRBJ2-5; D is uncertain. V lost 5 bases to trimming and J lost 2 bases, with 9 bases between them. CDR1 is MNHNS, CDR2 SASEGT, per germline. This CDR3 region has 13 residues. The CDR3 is CASSSTLQETQYF. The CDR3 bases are TGTGCCAGCAGTTCGACCCTTCAAGAGACCCAGTACTTC.

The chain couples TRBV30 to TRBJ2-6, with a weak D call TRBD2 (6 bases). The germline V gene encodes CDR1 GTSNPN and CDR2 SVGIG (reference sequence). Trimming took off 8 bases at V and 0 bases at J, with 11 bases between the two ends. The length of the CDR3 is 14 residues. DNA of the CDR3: TGTGCCGGGGAGGATTCCTCTGGGGCCAACGTCCTGACTTTC. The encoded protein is CAGEDSSGANVLTF.

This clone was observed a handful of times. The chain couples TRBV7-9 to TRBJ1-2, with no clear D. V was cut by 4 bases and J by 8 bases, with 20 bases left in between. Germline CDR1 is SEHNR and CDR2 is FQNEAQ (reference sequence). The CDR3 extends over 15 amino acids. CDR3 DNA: TGTGCCAGCAGCTCCACCCCCGACTTAACCGGAGGCTACACCTTC. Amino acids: CASSSTPDLTGGYTF.

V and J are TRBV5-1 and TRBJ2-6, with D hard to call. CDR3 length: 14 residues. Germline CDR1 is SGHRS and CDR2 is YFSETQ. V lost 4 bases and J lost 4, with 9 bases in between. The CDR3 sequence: CASSTTLGANVLTF. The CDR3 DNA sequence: TGCGCCAGCAGCACAACCTTGGGGGCCAACGTCCTGACTTTC.

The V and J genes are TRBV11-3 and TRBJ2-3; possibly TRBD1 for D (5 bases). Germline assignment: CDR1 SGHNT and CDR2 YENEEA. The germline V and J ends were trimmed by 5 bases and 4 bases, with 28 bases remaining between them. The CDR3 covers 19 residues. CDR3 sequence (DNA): TGTGCCAGCAGCCCAGGGATGTCTGAAGGGGCCGCTATCGCAGATACGCAGTATTTT. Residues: CASSPGMSEGAAIADTQYF.

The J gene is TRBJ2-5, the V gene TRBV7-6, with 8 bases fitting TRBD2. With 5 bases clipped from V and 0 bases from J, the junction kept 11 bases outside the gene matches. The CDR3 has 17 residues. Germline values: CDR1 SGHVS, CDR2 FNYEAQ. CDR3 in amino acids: CASSERIAGSYQETQYF. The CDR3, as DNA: TGTGCCAGCAGCGAGCGGATAGCGGGGTCGTACCAAGAGACCCAGTACTTC.